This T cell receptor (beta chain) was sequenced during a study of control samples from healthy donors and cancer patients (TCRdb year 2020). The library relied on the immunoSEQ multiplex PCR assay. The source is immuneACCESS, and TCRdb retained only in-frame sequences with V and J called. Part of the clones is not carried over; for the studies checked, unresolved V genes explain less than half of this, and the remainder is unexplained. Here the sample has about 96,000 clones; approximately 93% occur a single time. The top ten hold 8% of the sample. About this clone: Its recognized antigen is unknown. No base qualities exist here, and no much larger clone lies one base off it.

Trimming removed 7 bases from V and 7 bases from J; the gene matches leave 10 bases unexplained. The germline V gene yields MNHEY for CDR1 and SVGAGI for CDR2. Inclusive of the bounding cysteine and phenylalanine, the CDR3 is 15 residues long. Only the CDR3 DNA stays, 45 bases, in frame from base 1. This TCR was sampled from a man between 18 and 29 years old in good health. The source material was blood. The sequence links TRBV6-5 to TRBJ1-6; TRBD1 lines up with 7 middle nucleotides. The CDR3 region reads CASKSQGGLNSPLHF. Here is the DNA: TGTGCCAGCAAGTCTCAGGGGGGTCTGAATTCACCCCTCCACTTT.